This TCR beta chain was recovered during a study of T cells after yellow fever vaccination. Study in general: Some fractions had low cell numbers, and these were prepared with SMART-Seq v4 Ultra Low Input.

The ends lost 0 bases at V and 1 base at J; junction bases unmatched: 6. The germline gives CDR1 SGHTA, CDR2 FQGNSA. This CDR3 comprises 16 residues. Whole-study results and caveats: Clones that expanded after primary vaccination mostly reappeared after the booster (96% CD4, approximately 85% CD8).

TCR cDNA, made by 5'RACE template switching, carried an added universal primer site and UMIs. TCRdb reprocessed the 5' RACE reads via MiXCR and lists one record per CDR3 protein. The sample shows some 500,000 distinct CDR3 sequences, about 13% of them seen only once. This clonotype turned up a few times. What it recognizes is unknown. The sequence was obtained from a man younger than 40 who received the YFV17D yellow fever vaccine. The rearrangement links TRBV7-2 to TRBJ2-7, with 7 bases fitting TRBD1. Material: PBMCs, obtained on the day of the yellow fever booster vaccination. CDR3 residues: CASSLAPGQTSYEQYF. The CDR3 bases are TGTGCCAGCAGCTTAGCGCCGGGACAGACTTCCTACGAGCAGTACTTC. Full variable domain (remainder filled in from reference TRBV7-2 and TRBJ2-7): GAGVSQSPSNKVTEKGKDVELRCDPISGHTALYWYRQSLGQGLEFLIYFQGNSAPDKSGLPSDRFSAERTGGSVSTLTIQRTQQEDSAVYLCASSLAPGQTSYEQYFGPGTRLTVT.